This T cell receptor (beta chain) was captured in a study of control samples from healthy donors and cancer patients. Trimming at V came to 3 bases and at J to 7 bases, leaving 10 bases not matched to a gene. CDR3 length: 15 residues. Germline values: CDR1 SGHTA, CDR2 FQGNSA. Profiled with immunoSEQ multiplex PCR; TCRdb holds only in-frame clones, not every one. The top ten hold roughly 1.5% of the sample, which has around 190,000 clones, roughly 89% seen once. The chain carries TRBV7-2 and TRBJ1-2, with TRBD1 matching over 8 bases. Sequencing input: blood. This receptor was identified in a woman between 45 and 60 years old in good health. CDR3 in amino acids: CASSFQGQGISGYTF. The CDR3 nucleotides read TGTGCCAGCAGCTTTCAAGGACAGGGTATCTCTGGCTACACCTTC.